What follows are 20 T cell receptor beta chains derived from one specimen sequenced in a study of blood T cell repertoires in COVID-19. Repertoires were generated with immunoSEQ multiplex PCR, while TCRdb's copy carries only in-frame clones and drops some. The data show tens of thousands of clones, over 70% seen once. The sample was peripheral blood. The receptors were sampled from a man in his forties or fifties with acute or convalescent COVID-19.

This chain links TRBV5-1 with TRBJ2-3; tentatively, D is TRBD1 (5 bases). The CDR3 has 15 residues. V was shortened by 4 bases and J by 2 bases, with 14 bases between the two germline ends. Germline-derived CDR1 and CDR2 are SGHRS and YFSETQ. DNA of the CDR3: TGCGCCAGCAGCACTCAAGGGGTAATCACAGATACGCAGTATTTT. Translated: CASSTQGVITDTQYF.

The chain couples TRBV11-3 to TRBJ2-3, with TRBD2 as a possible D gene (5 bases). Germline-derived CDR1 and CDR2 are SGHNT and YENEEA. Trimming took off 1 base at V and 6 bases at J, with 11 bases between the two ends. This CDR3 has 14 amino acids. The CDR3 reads CASSLVRDSDTQYF. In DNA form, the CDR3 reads TGTGCCAGCAGCTTAGTCCGGGATTCGGATACGCAGTATTTT. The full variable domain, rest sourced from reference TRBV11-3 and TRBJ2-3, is EAGVVQSPRYKIIEKKQPVAFWCNPISGHNTLYWYLQNLGQGPELLIRYENEEAVDDSQLPKDRFSAERLKGVDSTLKIQPAELGDSAVYLCASSLVRDSDTQYFGPGTRLTVL.

In nucleotides, the CDR3 is TGTGCCAGCAGTGAAATTGCTAGCTCCTACAATGAGCAGTTCTTC. This translates into CASSEIASSYNEQFF. The chain uses TRBV25-1 and TRBJ2-1; D not resolved. This CDR3 contains 15 residues. V shed 2 bases and J shed 0 bases, with 8 bases lying between them. Germline CDR1 reads MGHDK; CDR2 reads SYGVNS.

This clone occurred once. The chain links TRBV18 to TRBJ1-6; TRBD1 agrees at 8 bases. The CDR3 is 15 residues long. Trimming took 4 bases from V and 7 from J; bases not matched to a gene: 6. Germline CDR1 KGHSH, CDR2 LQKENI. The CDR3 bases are TGTGCCAGCTCACTTTCACAGGGGGGGAATTCACCCCTCCACTTT. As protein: CASSLSQGGNSPLHF.

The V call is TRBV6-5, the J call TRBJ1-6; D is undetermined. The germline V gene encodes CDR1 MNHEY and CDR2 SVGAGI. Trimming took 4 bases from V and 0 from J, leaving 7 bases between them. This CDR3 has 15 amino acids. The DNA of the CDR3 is TGTGCCAGCAGTTTGGGGAGCTCCTATAATTCACCCCTCCACTTT. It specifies CASSLGSSYNSPLHF.

CDR3 DNA sequence: TGTGCCAGCAGCTTGTTACTAGCGAGAACCGGGGAGCTGTTTTTT. Translation: CASSLLLARTGELFF. The chain uses TRBV5-6 and TRBJ2-2; 7 bases are a match to TRBD2. Losses at the gene ends were 1 base for V and 5 bases for J; bases not matched to a gene: 5. The CDR3 contains 15 residues. The germline V gene has CDR1 SGHDT and CDR2 YYEEEE.

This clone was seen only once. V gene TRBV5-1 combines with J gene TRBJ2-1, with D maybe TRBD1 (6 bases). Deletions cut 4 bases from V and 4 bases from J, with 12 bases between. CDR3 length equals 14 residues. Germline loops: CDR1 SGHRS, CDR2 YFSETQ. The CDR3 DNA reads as TGCGCCAGCAGCGTGGGACAAGAATACAATGAGCAGTTCTTC. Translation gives CASSVGQEYNEQFF.

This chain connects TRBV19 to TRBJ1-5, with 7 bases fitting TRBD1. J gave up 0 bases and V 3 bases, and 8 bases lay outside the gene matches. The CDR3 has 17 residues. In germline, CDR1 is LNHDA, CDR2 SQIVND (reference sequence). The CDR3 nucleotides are TGTGCCAGTAGTATGACAGGGATCCTCTATAGCAATCAGCCCCAGCATTTT. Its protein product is CASSMTGILYSNQPQHF.

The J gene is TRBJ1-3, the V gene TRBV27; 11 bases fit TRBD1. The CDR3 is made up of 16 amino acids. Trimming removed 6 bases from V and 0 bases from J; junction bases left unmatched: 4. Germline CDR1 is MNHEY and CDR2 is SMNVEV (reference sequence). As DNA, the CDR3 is TGTGCCAGCAGGGACAGGGGGCTACTCTCTGGAAACACCATATATTTT. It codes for CASRDRGLLSGNTIYF.

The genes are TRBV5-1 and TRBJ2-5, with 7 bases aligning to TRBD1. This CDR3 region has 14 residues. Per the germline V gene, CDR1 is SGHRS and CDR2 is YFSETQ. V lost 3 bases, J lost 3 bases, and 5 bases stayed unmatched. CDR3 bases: TGCGCCAGCAGCTCCCCCGGACAGGAAGAGACCCAGTACTTC. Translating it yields CASSSPGQEETQYF. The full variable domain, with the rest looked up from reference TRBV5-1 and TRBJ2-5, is KAGVTQTPRYLIKTRGQQVTLSCSPISGHRSVSWYQQTPGQGLQFLFEYFSETQRNKGNFPGRFSGRQFSNSRSEMNVSTLELGDSALYLCASSSPGQEETQYFGPGTRLLVL.

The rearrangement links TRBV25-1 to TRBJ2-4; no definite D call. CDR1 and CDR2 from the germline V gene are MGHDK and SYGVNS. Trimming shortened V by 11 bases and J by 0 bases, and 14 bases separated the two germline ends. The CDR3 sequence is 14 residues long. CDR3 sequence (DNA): TGTGCCGTCCAGGCATTACTAGCCAAAAACATTCAGTACTTC. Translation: CAVQALLAKNIQYF.

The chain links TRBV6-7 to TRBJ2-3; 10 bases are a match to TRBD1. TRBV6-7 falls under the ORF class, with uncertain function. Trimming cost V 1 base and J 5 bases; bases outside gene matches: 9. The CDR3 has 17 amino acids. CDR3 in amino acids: CASSYFGQGGYGDTQYF. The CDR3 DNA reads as TGTGCCAGCAGTTACTTCGGACAGGGGGGGTACGGAGATACGCAGTATTTT.

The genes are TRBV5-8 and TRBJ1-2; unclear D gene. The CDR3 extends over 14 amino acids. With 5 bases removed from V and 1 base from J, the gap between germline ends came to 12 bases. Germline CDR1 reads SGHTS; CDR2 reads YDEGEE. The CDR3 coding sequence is TGTGCCAGCAGACGTGGGAGGGATAACTATGGCTACACCTTC. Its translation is CASRRGRDNYGYTF. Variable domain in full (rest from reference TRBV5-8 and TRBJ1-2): EAGVTQSPTHLIKTRGQQATLRCSPISGHTSVYWYQQALGLGLQFLLWYDEGEERNRGNFPPRFSGRQFPNYSSELNVNALELEDSALYLCASRRGRDNYGYTFGSGTRLTVV.

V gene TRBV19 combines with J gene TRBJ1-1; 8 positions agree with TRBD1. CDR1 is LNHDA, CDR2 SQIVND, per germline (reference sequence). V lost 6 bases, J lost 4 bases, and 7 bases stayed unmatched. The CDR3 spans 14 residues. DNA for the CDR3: TGTGCCAGTAGCCCAACAGGGGGGGTCACTGAAGCTTTCTTT. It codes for CASSPTGGVTEAFF.

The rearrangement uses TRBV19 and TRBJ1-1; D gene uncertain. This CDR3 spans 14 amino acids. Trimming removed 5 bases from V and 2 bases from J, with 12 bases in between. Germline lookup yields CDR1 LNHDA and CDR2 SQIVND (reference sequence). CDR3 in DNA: TGTGCCAGTAGTCTCAGGCAGTTTAACACTGAAGCTTTCTTT. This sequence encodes CASSLRQFNTEAFF.

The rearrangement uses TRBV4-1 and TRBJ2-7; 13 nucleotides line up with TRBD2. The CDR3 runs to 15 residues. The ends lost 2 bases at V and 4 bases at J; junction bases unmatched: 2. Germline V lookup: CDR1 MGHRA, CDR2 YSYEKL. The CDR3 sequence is CASSQTSGGGYEQYF. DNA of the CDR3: TGCGCCAGCAGCCAAACTAGCGGGGGGGGATACGAGCAGTACTTC.

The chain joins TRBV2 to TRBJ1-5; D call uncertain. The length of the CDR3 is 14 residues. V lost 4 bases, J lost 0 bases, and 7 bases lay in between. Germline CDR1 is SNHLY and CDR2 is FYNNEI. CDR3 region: CASSVLNSNQPQHF. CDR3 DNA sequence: TGTGCCAGCAGTGTTCTAAATAGCAATCAGCCCCAGCATTTT.

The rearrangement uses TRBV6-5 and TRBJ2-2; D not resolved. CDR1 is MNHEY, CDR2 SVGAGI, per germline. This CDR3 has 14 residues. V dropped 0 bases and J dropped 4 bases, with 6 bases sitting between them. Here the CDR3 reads CASSYSISTGELFF. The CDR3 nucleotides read TGTGCCAGCAGTTACTCTATCAGCACCGGGGAGCTGTTTTTT.

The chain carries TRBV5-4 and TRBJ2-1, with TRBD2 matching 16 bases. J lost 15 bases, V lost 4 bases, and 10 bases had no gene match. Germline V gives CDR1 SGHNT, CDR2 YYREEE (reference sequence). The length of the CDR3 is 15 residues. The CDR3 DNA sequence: TGTGCCAGCAGCCCCGGGACTAGCGGGAGGGCCTGGAGGTTCTTC. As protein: CASSPGTSGRAWRFF.

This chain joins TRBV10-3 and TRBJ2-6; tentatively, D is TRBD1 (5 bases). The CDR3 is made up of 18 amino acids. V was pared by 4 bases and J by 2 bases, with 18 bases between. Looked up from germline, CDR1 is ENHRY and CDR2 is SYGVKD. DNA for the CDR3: TGTGCCATCAGTGGGCCTATAGATGGCAGGGCTGGGGCCAACGTCCTGACTTTC. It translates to CAISGPIDGRAGANVLTF.